The 27 T cell receptor beta chains below all came from one sample that was sequenced in a study of blood T cell repertoires in COVID-19 (TCRdb year 2020). The library was built by means of the immunoSEQ multiplex PCR assay. TCRdb re-hosts the immuneACCESS table, in-frame sequences only. Its copies lack some clones; in the studies checked, an unresolved V gene accounts for under half of them, and the cause for the rest is not known. The sample yields 190,000 or so clones; more than 75% were counted once. About 8.6% of the sample rests with the top ten. Input material: PBMCs or T cells enriched from blood (not recorded which). Receptors originate from a woman in her thirties who had recovered from COVID-19.

This clone was detected a few times. The chain has TRBV5-1 and TRBJ2-7; 10 nucleotides match TRBD2. The germline V gene encodes CDR1 SGHRS and CDR2 YFSETQ. V was clipped by 0 bases and J by 0 bases; unmatched bases: 18. The CDR3 has 21 residues. The CDR3 sequence is CASSLGTGVASGRTHSYEQYF. CDR3 DNA sequence: TGCGCCAGCAGCTTGGGTACAGGGGTAGCTAGCGGGAGAACACACTCCTACGAGCAGTACTTC. Full variable domain (rest looked up from reference TRBV5-1 and TRBJ2-7): KAGVTQTPRYLIKTRGQQVTLSCSPISGHRSVSWYQQTPGQGLQFLFEYFSETQRNKGNFPGRFSGRQFSNSRSEMNVSTLELGDSALYLCASSLGTGVASGRTHSYEQYFGPGTRLTVT.

V usage is TRBV27 and J usage is TRBJ2-1; perhaps TRBD1 as D (6 bases). CDR3 length: 14 amino acids. V was shortened by 2 bases and J by 7 bases, with 12 bases between the two germline ends. The germline V gene has CDR1 MNHEY and CDR2 SMNVEV (reference sequence). The chain's CDR3 is CASSLMDSRNEQFF. The CDR3 nucleotides read TGTGCCAGCAGTTTAATGGACAGTAGAAATGAGCAGTTCTTC.

V usage is TRBV27 and J usage is TRBJ2-7; perhaps TRBD2 as D (6 bases). In germline, CDR1 is MNHEY, CDR2 SMNVEV (reference sequence). Trimming cost V 6 bases and J 5 bases, with 11 bases left between them. The CDR3 is 12 residues long. CDR3 sequence (DNA): TGTGCCAGCAGCCCGGGGGTGGACGAGCAGTACTTC. Translated, it gives CASSPGVDEQYF.

This sequence joins TRBV5-1 and TRBJ2-7, with 7 bases lining up with TRBD1. The CDR3 contains 15 residues. CDR1 is SGHRS, CDR2 YFSETQ, per germline. J lost 3 bases, V lost 0 bases, and 6 bases had no gene match. The CDR3 protein is CASSLATGQYYEQYF. The CDR3 region has the DNA TGCGCCAGCAGCTTGGCCACGGGACAGTACTACGAGCAGTACTTC.

There are a few counts of this clone. The chain employs TRBV5-1 and TRBJ2-7, with a weak D call TRBD2 (6 bases). V gave up 1 base and J gave up 4 bases, with 15 bases separating them. CDR3 length: 15 residues. The germline CDR1 and CDR2 sequences are SGHRS and YFSETQ. The chain's CDR3 is CASSLRGLGGYEQYF. In nucleotides, the CDR3 is TGCGCCAGCAGCTTGCGGGGTCTGGGGGGATACGAGCAGTACTTC.

The CDR3 protein is CATSRVLLDSGANVLTF. CDR3 nucleotide sequence: TGTGCCACCAGCAGAGTTCTCCTAGACTCTGGGGCCAACGTCCTGACTTTC. This chain links TRBV15 with TRBJ2-6; no firm D call. The CDR3 contains 17 residues. The ends were cut back, 1 base at V and 0 bases at J, with 10 bases in the middle. The germline V gene encodes CDR1 LNHNV and CDR2 YYDKDF (reference sequence).

The V call is TRBV5-1, the J call TRBJ2-3; D unclear. Germline V gene data show CDR1 as SGHRS and CDR2 as YFSETQ. V lost 5 bases, J lost 0 bases, and 13 bases lay in between. The CDR3 totals 15 residues. The DNA of the CDR3 is TGCGCCAGCAGGGTAGAGTCTTCTAGCACAGATACGCAGTATTTT. Translation gives CASRVESSSTDTQYF.

The rearrangement joins TRBV23-1 to TRBJ1-1, with unresolved D. TRBV23-1 is an open reading frame, and its role is uncertain. V was trimmed by 4 bases and J by 2 bases, leaving 14 bases between them. The CDR3 runs to 15 residues. CDR3 DNA sequence: TGCGCCAGCAGTCTGGAGCTGGGGAGTAACACTGAAGCTTTCTTT. It codes for CASSLELGSNTEAFF.

The chain has TRBV28 and TRBJ1-1, with 9 bases fitting TRBD1. V dropped 5 bases and J dropped 3; count of bases not matched to a gene: 7. CDR1 MDHEN and CDR2 SYDVKM come from the germline V gene. The CDR3 is 15 residues long. CDR3 DNA: TGTGCCAGCAGTGACGGGGACAGGGCCTACACTGAAGCTTTCTTT. It is translated as CASSDGDRAYTEAFF.

This chain joins TRBV27 and TRBJ2-2, with 8 nucleotides matching TRBD2. Germline CDR1 reads MNHEY; CDR2 reads SMNVEV (reference sequence). The CDR3 covers 15 residues. Trimming took 3 bases from V and 6 from J; bases not matched to a gene: 6. The CDR3 reads CASSFVAGWAGELFF. In DNA, the CDR3 is TGTGCCAGCAGTTTTGTAGCGGGATGGGCCGGGGAGCTGTTTTTT.

The chain joins TRBV7-9 to TRBJ1-5, with TRBD1 as a possible D gene (5 bases). CDR3 length equals 14 residues. Trimming took 0 bases from V and 7 from J, leaving 10 bases between them. Germline V lookup: CDR1 SEHNR, CDR2 FQNEAQ (reference sequence). CDR3 sequence: CASSLAGVRQPQHF. The CDR3 DNA sequence: TGTGCCAGCAGCTTAGCAGGGGTGAGGCAGCCCCAGCATTTT.

The chain is built from TRBV19 and TRBJ2-1; 8 bases are a match to TRBD2. The CDR3 has 15 residues. CDR1 and CDR2 from the germline V gene are LNHDA and SQIVND (reference sequence). J was trimmed by 7 bases and V by 0 bases; bases with no gene match: 5. CDR3 sequence: CASSIDRTSRNEQFF. CDR3 coding DNA: TGTGCCAGTAGTATAGACCGGACTAGCCGGAATGAGCAGTTCTTC.

The chain recombines TRBV6-6 with TRBJ2-7, with a weak D call TRBD1 (6 bases). V gave up 2 bases and J gave up 5 bases, with 16 bases separating them. The length of the CDR3 is 15 residues. Germline V gene sequence: CDR1 MNHNY, CDR2 SVGAGI (reference sequence). The CDR3 spells CASSYLQGKSDEQYF. The CDR3 nucleotides are TGTGCCAGCAGTTACCTTCAGGGGAAATCCGACGAGCAGTACTTC.

This chain connects TRBV28 to TRBJ2-7, with TRBD2 identical over 10 bases. The ends lost 1 base at V and 6 bases at J; junction bases unmatched: 15. Germline-derived CDR1 and CDR2 are MDHEN and SYDVKM. The CDR3 covers 18 residues. Here the CDR3 reads CASSLSGPSGRASSEQYF. In DNA, the CDR3 is TGTGCCAGCAGTTTATCGGGACCCAGCGGGAGGGCCTCCAGCGAGCAGTACTTC.

This chain uses TRBV4-1 with TRBJ2-7; 11 bases line up with TRBD2. The J segment lost 4 bases and the V segment lost 0 bases, leaving 5 bases of the junction unmatched. Germline assignment: CDR1 MGHRA and CDR2 YSYEKL. The CDR3 has 16 residues. The CDR3 bases are TGCGCCAGCAGCCAAGAGTTGCTAGCGGGGGGATACGAGCAGTACTTC. It codes for CASSQELLAGGYEQYF.

This clone has more than one count but fewer than ten. This chain joins TRBV24-1 and TRBJ2-7; D is perhaps TRBD1 (5 bases). Germline values: CDR1 KGHDR, CDR2 SFDVKD. Trimming stripped 3 bases from V and 5 bases from J, with 19 bases between. CDR3 length: 16 amino acids. CDR3 loop: CATSDATGPRGHEQYF. The CDR3 DNA sequence: TGTGCCACCAGTGATGCCACAGGTCCTAGGGGCCACGAGCAGTACTTC.

This clone has only a few counts. The rearrangement links TRBV4-1 to TRBJ2-3, with 10 nucleotides matching TRBD1. Germline V gives CDR1 MGHRA, CDR2 YSYEKL. The CDR3 extends over 15 amino acids. V lost 4 bases, J lost 1 base, and 2 bases stayed unmatched. For the CDR3, the DNA is TGCGCCAGCAGCCCCGGGACAGGGGGCACAGATACGCAGTATTTT. This sequence encodes CASSPGTGGTDTQYF.

The rearrangement uses TRBV18 and TRBJ1-5; 7 bases align to TRBD1. The CDR3 extends over 18 amino acids. Germline trimming cut 5 bases from V and 0 bases from J; bases unmatched to any gene: 13. Germline V gives CDR1 KGHSH, CDR2 LQKENI. CDR3 amino acids: CASSWGQRTLYSNQPQHF. The CDR3 nucleotides are TGTGCCAGCTCATGGGGACAGCGTACCCTCTATAGCAATCAGCCCCAGCATTTT.

This clone was recorded only once. V usage is TRBV12-3 or TRBV12-4 and J usage is TRBJ1-2, with a tentative D call TRBD1 (6 bases). Trimming pared 1 base from V and 8 bases from J, leaving 11 bases between. CDR3 length: 13 amino acids. CDR3 sequence: CASSLDRVGGYTF. CDR3 sequence (DNA): TGTGCCAGCAGTTTAGACAGGGTTGGGGGCTACACCTTC.

The gene calls are TRBV24-1 and TRBJ2-5, with D possibly being TRBD2 (5 bases). V shed 3 bases and J shed 5 bases, with 12 bases lying between them. This CDR3 comprises 14 residues. Germline assignment: CDR1 KGHDR and CDR2 SFDVKD. Here the CDR3 reads CATSDTRGFETQYF. CDR3 DNA: TGTGCCACCAGTGATACCCGGGGTTTTGAGACCCAGTACTTC.

The CDR3 DNA is TGTGCCAGCAGCAAAAGTGTAGCGGGAGAAGAGCAGTACTTC. Encoded protein: CASSKSVAGEEQYF. This chain connects TRBV21-1 to TRBJ2-7; the table assigns TRBD2, which was not confirmed against the DNA. TRBV21-1 counts as a pseudogene. This CDR3 region has 14 residues.

Notes on this clone: In the same sample, other DNA sequences code for this CDR3. The V gene is TRBV14, the J gene TRBJ1-2; 7 bases are a match to TRBD1. There are 14 residues in the CDR3. CDR1 and CDR2 from the germline V gene are SGHDN and FVKESK. The junction had 5 bases not matched to a gene; V was cut back by 2 bases and J by 5 bases. CDR3 amino acids: CASSQRGQGYGYTF. The CDR3 nucleotides are TGTGCCAGCAGCCAAAGGGGGCAGGGTTATGGCTACACCTTC.

The genes are TRBV3-1 (or the pseudogene TRBV3-2) and TRBJ2-3; perhaps TRBD2 as D (6 bases). Germline CDR1 LGHDT, CDR2 YNNKEL (reference sequence). The length of the CDR3 is 16 residues. Trimming left V 10 bases short and J 2 bases short, with 22 bases between. The CDR3 spells CATRDTDRGFTDTQYF. The DNA of the CDR3 is TGTGCCACCCGAGATACGGACCGGGGGTTCACAGATACGCAGTATTTT.

V and J are TRBV5-1 and TRBJ2-1, with TRBD2 identical over 10 bases. V lost 4 bases and J lost 3; bases outside the gene matches: 4. CDR1 SGHRS and CDR2 YFSETQ come from the germline V gene. The CDR3 is 15 amino acids. The chain's CDR3 is CASSKLAGGYNEQFF. The CDR3 nucleotides read TGCGCCAGCAGCAAATTAGCGGGAGGCTACAATGAGCAGTTCTTC.

This chain joins TRBV19 and TRBJ2-7; 9 bases are a match to TRBD2. V shed 5 bases and J 3 bases; nucleotides not matched to a gene: 5. From germline, CDR1 is LNHDA and CDR2 SQIVND (reference sequence). CDR3 length: 14 amino acids. CDR3 amino acids: CASSPRLAVYEQYF. CDR3 nucleotides: TGTGCCAGTAGTCCAAGACTAGCGGTCTACGAGCAGTACTTC.

This clone was detected a few times. The CDR3 region has the DNA TGTGCCAGCAGTGAAGTTGGGGGCGGCACAGATACGCAGTATTTT. Translating gives CASSEVGGGTDTQYF. This chain links TRBV6-1 with TRBJ2-3, with D possibly being TRBD1 (6 bases). This CDR3 region has 15 residues. V gave up 1 base and J gave up 1 base, with 9 bases separating them. Per germline, CDR1 MNHNS and CDR2 SASEGT.

V usage is TRBV19 and J usage is TRBJ2-1; 7 bases agree with TRBD2. This CDR3 is 18 amino acids long. Trimming took 5 bases from V and 6 from J; bases not matched to a gene: 19. Germline CDR1 reads LNHDA; CDR2 reads SQIVND (reference sequence). The CDR3 DNA reads TGTGCCAGTAGTGCCAGGAGGGGAATAGCGGGCGGAGCCAATGAGCAGTTCTTC. Protein: CASSARRGIAGGANEQFF.